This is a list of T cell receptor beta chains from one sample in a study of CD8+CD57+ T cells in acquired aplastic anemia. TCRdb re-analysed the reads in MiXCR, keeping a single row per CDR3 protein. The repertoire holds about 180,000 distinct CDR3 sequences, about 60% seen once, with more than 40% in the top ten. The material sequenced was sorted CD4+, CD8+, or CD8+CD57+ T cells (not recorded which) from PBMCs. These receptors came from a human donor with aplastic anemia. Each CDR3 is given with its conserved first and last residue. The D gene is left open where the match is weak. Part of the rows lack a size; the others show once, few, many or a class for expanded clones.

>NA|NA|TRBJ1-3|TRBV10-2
TGCGCCAGCAGAGGGGGGCACACCATATATTTT
CASRGGHTIYF
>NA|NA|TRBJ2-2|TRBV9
TGTGCCAGCAGCGTAGACGGCTACAGGGAGAACACCGGGGAGCTGTTTTTT
CASSVDGYRENTGELFF
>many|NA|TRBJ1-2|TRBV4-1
TGCGCCAGCAGCCAAGATCGGGGGGGCGGCTACACCTTC
CASSQDRGGGYTF
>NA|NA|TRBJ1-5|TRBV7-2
TGTGCCAGCAGCTCGGAGGTTGGGGCCCAGCATTTT
CASSSEVGAQHF
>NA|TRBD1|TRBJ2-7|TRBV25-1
TGTGCCAGCAGTGGGATAAGACAGGGGGAGGACGAGCAGTACTTC
CASSGIRQGEDEQYF
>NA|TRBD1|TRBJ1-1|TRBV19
TGTGCCAGTAAGACCCAGGGGGTGAACACTGAAGCTTTCTTT
CASKTQGVNTEAFF
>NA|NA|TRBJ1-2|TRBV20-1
TGCCTGATTGCTCGAGGGCAGGGGCAGGGCTACACCTTC
CLIARGQGQGYTF
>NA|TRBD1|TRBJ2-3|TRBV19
TGTGCCAGTACCCCGACAGGGGGCCGCCCAGATACGCAGTATTTT
CASTPTGGRPDTQYF
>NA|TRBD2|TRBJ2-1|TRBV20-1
TGCAGTGCCTCTGGGAGGGACGGGGTTATAGCGGGGAGCTCCTACAATGAGCAGTCCTTC
CSASGRDGVIAGSSYNEQSF
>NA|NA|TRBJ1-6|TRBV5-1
TGTGCCAGCCGGACAGACCATAATTCACCCCTCCACTTT
CASRTDHNSPLHF
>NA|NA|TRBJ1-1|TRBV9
TGTGCCAGCAGCCCCCTGGGCAGCCTTAGTGAAGCTTTCTTT
CASSPLGSLSEAFF